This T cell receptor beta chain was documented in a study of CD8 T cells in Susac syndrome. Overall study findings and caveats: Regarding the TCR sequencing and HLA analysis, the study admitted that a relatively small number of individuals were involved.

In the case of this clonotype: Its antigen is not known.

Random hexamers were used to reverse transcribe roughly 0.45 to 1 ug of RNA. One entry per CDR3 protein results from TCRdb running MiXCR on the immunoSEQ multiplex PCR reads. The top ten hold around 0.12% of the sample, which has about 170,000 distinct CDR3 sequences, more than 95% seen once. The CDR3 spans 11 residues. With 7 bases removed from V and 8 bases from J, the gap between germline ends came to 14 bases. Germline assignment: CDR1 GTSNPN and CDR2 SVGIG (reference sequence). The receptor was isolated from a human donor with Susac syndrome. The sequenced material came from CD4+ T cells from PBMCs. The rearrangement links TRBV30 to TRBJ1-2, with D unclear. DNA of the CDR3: TGTGCCTCCTCAACACCGGGAGGCTACACCTTC. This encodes CASSTPGGYTF.